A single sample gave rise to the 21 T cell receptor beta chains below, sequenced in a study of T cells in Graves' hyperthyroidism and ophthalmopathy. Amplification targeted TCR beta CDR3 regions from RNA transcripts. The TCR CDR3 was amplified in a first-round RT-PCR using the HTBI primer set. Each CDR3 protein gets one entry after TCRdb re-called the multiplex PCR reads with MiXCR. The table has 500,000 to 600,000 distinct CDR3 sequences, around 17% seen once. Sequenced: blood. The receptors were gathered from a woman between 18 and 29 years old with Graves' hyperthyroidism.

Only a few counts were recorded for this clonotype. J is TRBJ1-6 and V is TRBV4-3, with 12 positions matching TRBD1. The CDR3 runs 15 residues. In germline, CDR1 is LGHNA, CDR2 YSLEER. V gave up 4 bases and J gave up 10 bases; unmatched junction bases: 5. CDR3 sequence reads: CASSPGTGGQSPLHF. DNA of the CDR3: TGCGCCAGCAGCCCTGGGACAGGGGGCCAGTCACCCCTCCACTTT.

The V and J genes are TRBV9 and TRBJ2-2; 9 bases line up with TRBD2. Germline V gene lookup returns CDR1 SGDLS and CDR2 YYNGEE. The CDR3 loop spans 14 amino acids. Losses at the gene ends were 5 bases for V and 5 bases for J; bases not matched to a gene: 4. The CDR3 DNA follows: TGTGCCAGCAGACTAGCGGGTGTAACCGGGGAGCTGTTTTTT. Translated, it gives CASRLAGVTGELFF. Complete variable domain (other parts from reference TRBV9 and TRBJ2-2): DSGVTQTPKHLITATGQRVTLRCSPRSGDLSVYWYQQSLDQGLQFLIQYYNGEERAKGNILERFSAQQFPDLHSELNLSSLELGDSALYFCASRLAGVTGELFFGEGSRLTVL.

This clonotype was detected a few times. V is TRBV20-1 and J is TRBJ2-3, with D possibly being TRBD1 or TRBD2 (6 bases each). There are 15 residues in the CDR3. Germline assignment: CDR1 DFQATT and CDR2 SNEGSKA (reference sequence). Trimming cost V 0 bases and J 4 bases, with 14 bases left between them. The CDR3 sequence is CSARDSGGEPDTQYF. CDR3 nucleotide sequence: TGCAGTGCTAGAGATTCCGGGGGCGAACCAGATACGCAGTATTTT.

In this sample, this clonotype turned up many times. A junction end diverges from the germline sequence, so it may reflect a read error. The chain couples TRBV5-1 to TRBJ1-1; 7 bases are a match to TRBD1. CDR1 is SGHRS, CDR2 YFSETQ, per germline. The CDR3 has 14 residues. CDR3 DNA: TGTGCCAGCAGCTTAGACAGGGTGAACACTGAAGCTTTCTTT. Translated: CASSLDRVNTEAFF.

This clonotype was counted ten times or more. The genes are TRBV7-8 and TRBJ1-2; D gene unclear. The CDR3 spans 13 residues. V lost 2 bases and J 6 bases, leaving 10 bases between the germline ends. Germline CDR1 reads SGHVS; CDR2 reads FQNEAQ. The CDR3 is CASSLMREDGYTF. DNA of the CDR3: TGTGCCAGCAGCTTAATGCGGGAGGATGGCTACACCTTC.

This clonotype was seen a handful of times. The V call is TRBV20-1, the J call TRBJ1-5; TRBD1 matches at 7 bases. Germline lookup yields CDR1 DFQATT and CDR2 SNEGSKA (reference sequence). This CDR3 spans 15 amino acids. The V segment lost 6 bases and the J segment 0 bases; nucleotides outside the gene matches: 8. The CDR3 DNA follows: TGCAGTGCCGCGGGGACAGACGTTAGCAATCAGCCCCAGCATTTT. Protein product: CSAAGTDVSNQPQHF.

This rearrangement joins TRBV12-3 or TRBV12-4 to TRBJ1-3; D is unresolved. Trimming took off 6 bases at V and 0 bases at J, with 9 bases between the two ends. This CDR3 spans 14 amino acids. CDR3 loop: CASRSRSSGNTIYF. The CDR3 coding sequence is TGTGCCAGCAGATCAAGATCCTCTGGAAACACCATATATTTT.

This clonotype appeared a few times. The CDR3 protein is CSALWGHSYEQYF. CDR3 DNA: TGCAGTGCTTTGTGGGGGCATTCCTACGAGCAGTACTTC. This chain links TRBV20-1 with TRBJ2-7, with a tentative D call TRBD1 (6 bases). V dropped 5 bases and J dropped 1 base, with 12 bases sitting between them. CDR1 DFQATT and CDR2 SNEGSKA come from the germline V gene (reference sequence). The CDR3 runs to 13 residues.

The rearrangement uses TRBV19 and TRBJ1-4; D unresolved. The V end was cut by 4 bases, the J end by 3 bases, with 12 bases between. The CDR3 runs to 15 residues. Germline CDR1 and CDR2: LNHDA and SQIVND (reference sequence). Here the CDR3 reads CASSTWAAANEKLFF. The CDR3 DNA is TGTGCCAGTAGTACCTGGGCAGCTGCTAATGAAAAACTGTTTTTT.

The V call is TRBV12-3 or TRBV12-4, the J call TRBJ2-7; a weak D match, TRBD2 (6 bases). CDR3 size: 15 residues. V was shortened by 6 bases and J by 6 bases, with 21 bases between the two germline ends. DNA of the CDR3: TGTGCCAGCAGCCTCACCCGGGACTCGTGGGCCGAGCAGTACTTC. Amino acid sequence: CASSLTRDSWAEQYF.

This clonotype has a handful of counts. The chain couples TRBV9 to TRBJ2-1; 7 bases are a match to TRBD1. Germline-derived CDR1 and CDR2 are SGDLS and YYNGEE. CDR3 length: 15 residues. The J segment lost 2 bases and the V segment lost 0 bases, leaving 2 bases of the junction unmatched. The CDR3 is CASSVEGATYNEQFF. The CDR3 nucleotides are TGTGCCAGCAGCGTAGAGGGGGCTACCTACAATGAGCAGTTCTTC. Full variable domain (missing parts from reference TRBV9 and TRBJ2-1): DSGVTQTPKHLITATGQRVTLRCSPRSGDLSVYWYQQSLDQGLQFLIQYYNGEERAKGNILERFSAQQFPDLHSELNLSSLELGDSALYFCASSVEGATYNEQFFGPGTRLTVL.

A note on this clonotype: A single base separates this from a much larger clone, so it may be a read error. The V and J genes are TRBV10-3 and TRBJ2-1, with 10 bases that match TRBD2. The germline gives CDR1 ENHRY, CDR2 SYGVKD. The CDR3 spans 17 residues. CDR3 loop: CTISEVLAGATYNEQFF. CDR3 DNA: TGTACCATCAGTGAGGTGCTAGCGGGGGCTACTTACAATGAGCAGTTCTTC.

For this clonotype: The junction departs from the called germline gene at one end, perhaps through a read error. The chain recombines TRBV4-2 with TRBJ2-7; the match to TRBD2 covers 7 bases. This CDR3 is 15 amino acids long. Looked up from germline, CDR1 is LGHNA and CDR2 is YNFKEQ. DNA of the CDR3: TGTGACAGCAGCCAAGCTAGCGGAGTCTCCTACGAGCGGTACTTC. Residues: CDSSQASGVSYERYF.

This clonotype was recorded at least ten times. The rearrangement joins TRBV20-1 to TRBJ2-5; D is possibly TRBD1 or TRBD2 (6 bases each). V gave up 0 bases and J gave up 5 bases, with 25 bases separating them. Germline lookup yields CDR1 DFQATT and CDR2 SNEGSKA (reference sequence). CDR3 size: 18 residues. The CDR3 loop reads CSARDRYRGKRGPETQYF. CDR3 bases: TGCAGTGCTAGAGATCGATATCGAGGGAAACGGGGGCCGGAGACCCAGTACTTC.

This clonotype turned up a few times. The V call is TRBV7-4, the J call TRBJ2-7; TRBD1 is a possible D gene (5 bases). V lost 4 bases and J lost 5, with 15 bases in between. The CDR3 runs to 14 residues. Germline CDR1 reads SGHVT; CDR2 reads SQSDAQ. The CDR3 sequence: CASSSFPTVNEQYF. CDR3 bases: TGTGCCAGCAGCTCTTTCCCGACAGTCAACGAGCAGTACTTC.

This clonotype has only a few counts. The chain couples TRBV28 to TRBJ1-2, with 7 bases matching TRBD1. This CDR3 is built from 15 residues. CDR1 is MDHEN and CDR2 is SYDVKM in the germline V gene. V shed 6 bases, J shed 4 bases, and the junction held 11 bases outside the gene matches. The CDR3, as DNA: TGTGCCAGCAGAGACGGGACAGAAGCTCCCTATGGCTACACCTTC. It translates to CASRDGTEAPYGYTF.

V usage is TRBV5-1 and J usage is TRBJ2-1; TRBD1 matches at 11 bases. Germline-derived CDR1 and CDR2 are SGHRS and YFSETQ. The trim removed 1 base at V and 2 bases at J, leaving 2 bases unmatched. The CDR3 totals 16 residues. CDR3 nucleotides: TGCGCCAGCAGCTTGAAGGGACAGGGGGCCTACAATGAGCAGTTCTTC. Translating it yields CASSLKGQGAYNEQFF.

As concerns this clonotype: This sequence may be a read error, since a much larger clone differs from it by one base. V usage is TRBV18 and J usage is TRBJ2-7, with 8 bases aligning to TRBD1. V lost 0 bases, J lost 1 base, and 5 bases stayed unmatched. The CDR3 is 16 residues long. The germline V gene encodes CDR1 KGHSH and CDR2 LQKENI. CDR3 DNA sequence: TGTGCCAGCTCACCACCGCTCGGACAGGGTTCCTACGAGCAGTACTTC. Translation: CASSPPLGQGSYEQYF.

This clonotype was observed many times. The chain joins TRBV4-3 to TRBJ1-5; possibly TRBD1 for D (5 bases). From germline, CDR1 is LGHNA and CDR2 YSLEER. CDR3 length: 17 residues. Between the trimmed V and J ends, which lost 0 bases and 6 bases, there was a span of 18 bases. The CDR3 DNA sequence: TGCGCCAGCAGCCAAGATGCCGTTCAGGGTGTCGGTCAGCCCCAGCATTTT. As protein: CASSQDAVQGVGQPQHF.

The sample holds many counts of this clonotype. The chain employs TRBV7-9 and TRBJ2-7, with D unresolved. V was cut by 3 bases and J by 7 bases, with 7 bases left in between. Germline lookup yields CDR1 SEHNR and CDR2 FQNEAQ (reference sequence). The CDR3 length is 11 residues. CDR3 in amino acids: CASSFEMEQYF. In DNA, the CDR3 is TGTGCCAGCAGCTTCGAGATGGAGCAGTACTTC.

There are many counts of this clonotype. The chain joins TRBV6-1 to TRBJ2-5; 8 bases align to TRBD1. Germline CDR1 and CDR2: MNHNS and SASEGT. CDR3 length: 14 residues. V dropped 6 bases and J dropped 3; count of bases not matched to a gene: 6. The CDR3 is CASSPPGQEETQYF. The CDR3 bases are TGTGCCAGCAGCCCCCCGGGACAGGAAGAGACCCAGTACTTC.